This paragraph reports one T cell receptor (beta chain). Antigen specificity is unknown. Between the trimmed V and J ends, which lost 1 base and 2 bases, there was a span of 3 bases. The germline gives CDR1 LGHNA, CDR2 YSLEER. The CDR3 length is 12 residues. Only in-frame clones appear in the TCRdb table, and some are missing; sequencing was by immunoSEQ multiplex PCR. The table lists roughly 220,000 clones, 65% to 85% of them singletons. The sample belongs to a study of cytomegalovirus exposure and HLA in healthy donors. General study points: The listing of 150 or so TCR beta chains classed them as cytomegalovirus-associated.

The source of this sequence is a woman younger than 45 in good health and CMV-seropositive. J is TRBJ2-7 and V is TRBV4-3; D is undetermined. Sequenced input: PBMCs. CDR3 residues: CASSQGPYEQYF. The CDR3 DNA is TGCGCCAGCAGCCAAGGGCCCTACGAGCAGTACTTC.